The 25 T cell receptor beta chains reported below all come from one sample, sequenced in a study of PD-1 blockade in classical Hodgkin lymphoma. Each patient's relapse followed autologous stem cell transplantation, and brentuximab vedotin exposure varied. Negative selection with magnetic separation was used to purify CD4+ T cells from thawed PBMCs. The assay was immunoSEQ multiplex PCR, and TCRdb's table has in-frame clones only and misses some. The table includes about 12,000 clones, approximately 79% detected once. This material consisted of CD4+ T cells from blood, taken at baseline. Receptors originate from a human donor with classical Hodgkin lymphoma.

CDR3: CASSAIPADTQYF. CDR3 in DNA: TGTGCCAGCAGTGCCATACCCGCAGATACGCAGTATTTT. The chain is built from TRBV6-6 and TRBJ2-3; D gene uncertain. Trimming took off 5 bases at V and 4 bases at J, with 10 bases between the two ends. Germline CDR1 reads MNHNY; CDR2 reads SVGAGI (reference sequence). This CDR3 is 13 amino acids long.

This clone was observed a handful of times. This rearrangement joins TRBV30 to TRBJ2-7; no reliable D call. V was cut by 3 bases and J by 7 bases, with 10 bases left in between. Germline-derived CDR1 and CDR2 are GTSNPN and SVGIG (reference sequence). The CDR3 runs 11 residues. The DNA for the CDR3 is TGTGCCTGGAGAACAGACGGGGAGCAGTACTTC. This gives the protein CAWRTDGEQYF.

With regard to this clone: Germline and junction disagree at one end, which may indicate a read error. This sequence joins TRBV7-7 and TRBJ2-3; D is uncertain. CDR1 and CDR2 from the germline V gene are SSHAT and FNYEAQ (reference sequence). The CDR3 runs 14 residues. CDR3 bases: TGTGCTAGCAGCTCCACGGTGGGGACAGATACGCAGTATTTT. This gives the protein CASSSTVGTDTQYF. The full variable domain, in which reference TRBV7-7 and TRBJ2-3 provide the parts outside the CDR3, is GAGVSQSPRYKVTKRGQDVTLRCDPISSHATLYWYQQALGQGPEFLTYFNYEAQPDKSGLPSDRFSAERPEGSISTLTIQRTEQRDSAMYRCASSSTVGTDTQYFGPGTRLTVL.

The CDR3 nucleotides read TGTGCCATCGGATCAGAGTTCGGCTACACCTTC. Translation gives CAIGSEFGYTF. The V call is TRBV10-3, the J call TRBJ1-2; D is uncertain. The CDR3 extends over 11 amino acids. Germline loops: CDR1 ENHRY, CDR2 SYGVKD. V lost 8 bases and J lost 8, with 12 bases in between.

The V gene is TRBV2, the J gene TRBJ1-1, with unresolved D. Trimming pared 3 bases from V and 8 bases from J, leaving 13 bases between. The germline V gene has CDR1 SNHLY and CDR2 FYNNEI. There are 13 residues in the CDR3. The CDR3 reads CASSDSRILEAFF. The DNA of the CDR3 is TGTGCCAGCAGTGACAGCCGTATTTTGGAAGCTTTCTTT.

A few counts support this clone. V is TRBV7-8 and J is TRBJ1-1; D is undetermined. This CDR3 spans 14 amino acids. Germline V lookup: CDR1 SGHVS, CDR2 FQNEAQ. V lost 3 bases and J lost 0, with 8 bases in between. The CDR3 DNA is TGTGCCAGCAGCTTCTCCAATATGAACACTGAAGCTTTCTTT. Amino acids: CASSFSNMNTEAFF.

This clone has just a few counts. The chain recombines TRBV23-1 with TRBJ1-5; D is unclear. TRBV23-1 carries the ORF label, with uncertain function. CDR3 length: 14 amino acids. Trimming removed 5 bases from V and 4 bases from J, with 12 bases in between. CDR3 DNA: TGCGCCAGCAGTGAGAACTCCCCAAATCAGCCCCAGCATTTT. Protein product: CASSENSPNQPQHF.

There are a few counts of this clone. In nucleotides, the CDR3 is TGCGCCAGCAGCCGCGGACGGTGGAACACCGGGGAGCTGTTTTTT. Its protein is CASSRGRWNTGELFF. V is TRBV5-1 and J is TRBJ2-2; D remains ambiguous. V was cut by 4 bases and J by 1 base, with 11 bases left in between. The CDR3 has 15 residues. Germline CDR1 is SGHRS and CDR2 is YFSETQ.

The count of this clone is one. This sequence joins TRBV6-1 and TRBJ2-7, with D possibly being TRBD1 (7 bases). Germline-derived CDR1 and CDR2 are MNHNS and SASEGT. The CDR3 loop spans 15 amino acids. The ends were cut back, 8 bases at V and 5 bases at J, with 22 bases in the middle. The CDR3 DNA follows: TGTGCCAGCGCCCGTAGGGCGCAGGGGGGTCACGAGCAGTACTTC. This encodes CASARRAQGGHEQYF.

The count of this clone is one. The chain joins TRBV6-5 to TRBJ2-5, with TRBD2 identical over 7 bases. CDR3 length equals 13 residues. Germline V gives CDR1 MNHEY, CDR2 SVGAGI. V was pared by 6 bases and J by 1 base, with 2 bases of the junction left unmatched. The CDR3 reads CASRGGVQETQYF. CDR3 bases: TGTGCCAGCAGGGGAGGGGTCCAAGAGACCCAGTACTTC.

This chain uses TRBV5-5 with TRBJ2-7; D uncertain. Germline V gene lookup returns CDR1 SGHKS and CDR2 YYEKEE (reference sequence). The V end was cut by 1 base, the J end by 2 bases, with 4 bases between. This CDR3 has 12 residues. CDR3: CASSLNAYEQYF. The CDR3 nucleotides are TGTGCCAGCAGCTTGAACGCCTACGAGCAGTACTTC.

This clone qualifies as medium-sized. This chain joins TRBV5-4 and TRBJ1-1; no clear D. CDR3 length: 12 residues. V shed 1 base and J shed 3 bases, with 4 bases lying between them. Looked up from germline, CDR1 is SGHNT and CDR2 is YYREEE (reference sequence). The CDR3 DNA follows: TGTGCCAGCAGCTTGATGGACACTGAAGCTTTCTTT. Amino acid sequence: CASSLMDTEAFF.

V and J are TRBV7-2 and TRBJ2-3; D unclear. V was cut by 5 bases and J by 2 bases, with 17 bases left in between. The CDR3 is 16 residues long. The germline V gene has CDR1 SGHTA and CDR2 FQGNSA. CDR3 in amino acids: CASSRAPRVHTDTQYF. The CDR3 nucleotides are TGTGCCAGCAGCCGAGCCCCAAGGGTCCACACAGATACGCAGTATTTT.

The chain combines TRBV5-1 with TRBJ1-2; 9 bases line up with TRBD1. Germline V gene data show CDR1 as SGHRS and CDR2 as YFSETQ. V shed 0 bases and J 8 bases; nucleotides not matched to a gene: 5. The CDR3 has 14 residues. The CDR3: CASSLVQGAEGYTF. The CDR3 coding sequence is TGCGCCAGCAGCTTGGTACAGGGGGCGGAAGGCTACACCTTC.

The chain carries TRBV7-9 and TRBJ2-7; 7 bases are shared with TRBD1. J gave up 0 bases and V 5 bases, and 16 bases lay outside the gene matches. This CDR3 is 18 amino acids long. Germline V gene lookup returns CDR1 SEHNR and CDR2 FQNEAQ (reference sequence). The CDR3 coding sequence is TGTGCCAGCAGCCCTTCCCCGCTAGACAGGGAATACTCCTACGAGCAGTACTTC. This translates into CASSPSPLDREYSYEQYF. The entire variable domain, with the rest obtained from reference TRBV7-9 and TRBJ2-7, is as follows: DTGVSQNPRHKITKRGQNVTFRCDPISEHNRLYWYRQTLGQGPEFLTYFQNEAQLEKSRLLSDRFSAERPKGSFSTLEIQRTEQGDSAMYLCASSPSPLDREYSYEQYFGPGTRLTVT.

CDR3 region: CATSRGTGTYDGYTF. Written as DNA, the CDR3 is TGTGCCACCTCCCGGGGGACGGGAACTTACGATGGCTACACCTTC. This sequence joins TRBV19 and TRBJ1-2; D perhaps matches TRBD1 (5 bases). The CDR3 has 15 amino acids. V was shortened by 10 bases and J by 6 bases, with 24 bases between the two germline ends. CDR1 and CDR2 (germline): LNHDA, SQIVND (reference sequence).

Here the CDR3 DNA reads TGTGCCAGCAGCGTAGCTACAGGAACCTATGGCTACACCTTC. Translation: CASSVATGTYGYTF. V usage is TRBV9 and J usage is TRBJ1-2, with a weak D call TRBD1 (5 bases). This CDR3 comprises 14 residues. Trimming removed 0 bases from V and 4 bases from J, with 10 bases in between. CDR1 SGDLS and CDR2 YYNGEE come from the germline V gene.

This chain uses TRBV7-9 with TRBJ1-3; D is unclear. The CDR3 is 15 amino acids. CDR1 and CDR2 from the germline V gene are SEHNR and FQNEAQ (reference sequence). Trimming cost V 1 base and J 0 bases, with 7 bases left between them. The CDR3 region has the DNA TGTGCCAGCAGCTTAGGCAGCCTCTCTGGAAACACCATATATTTT. Translated, it gives CASSLGSLSGNTIYF.

CDR3 DNA sequence: TGCGCCAGCAGTACGGGGGCCTTTTCCAATGAGCAGTTCTTC. Translated: CASSTGAFSNEQFF. This rearrangement joins TRBV4-3 to TRBJ2-1; TRBD1 or TRBD2 may be the D gene (6 bases each). V lost 6 bases to trimming and J lost 6 bases, with 15 bases between them. This CDR3 comprises 14 residues. CDR1 LGHNA and CDR2 YSLEER come from the germline V gene.

The genes are TRBV6-6 and TRBJ2-2; D is perhaps TRBD1 (5 bases). This CDR3 contains 13 residues. The germline gives CDR1 MNHNY, CDR2 SVGAGI (reference sequence). Trimming pared 6 bases from V and 5 bases from J, leaving 10 bases between. The DNA of the CDR3 is TGTGCCAGCAGCCTAGGGGTTACCGGGGAGCTGTTTTTT. It yields the protein CASSLGVTGELFF.

V is TRBV19 and J is TRBJ1-1; 7 bases agree with TRBD1. The CDR3 extends over 16 amino acids. Germline values: CDR1 LNHDA, CDR2 SQIVND (reference sequence). V dropped 7 bases and J dropped 1; count of bases not matched to a gene: 12. The CDR3 bases are TGTGCCAGTATCGTCGCGGGGACAGTGAAGAACACTGAAGCTTTCTTT. It translates to CASIVAGTVKNTEAFF.

The chain has TRBV18 and TRBJ1-4, with unresolved D. Per the germline V gene, CDR1 is KGHSH and CDR2 is LQKENI. V lost 5 bases, J lost 0 bases, and 16 bases lay in between. There are 17 residues in the CDR3. In nucleotides, the CDR3 is TGTGCCAGCTCAAAGGGTATTTTGCTTCCAACTAATGAAAAACTGTTTTTT. Translated, it gives CASSKGILLPTNEKLFF.

The chain employs TRBV6-6 and TRBJ2-7, with 7 bases that match TRBD1. V shed 7 bases and J 4 bases; nucleotides not matched to a gene: 13. The CDR3 sequence is 15 residues long. Per germline, CDR1 MNHNY and CDR2 SVGAGI (reference sequence). CDR3 residues: CASNLRQGAYYEQYF. Here the CDR3 DNA reads TGTGCCAGCAACCTCCGACAGGGTGCCTATTACGAGCAGTACTTC.

The gene calls are TRBV5-1 and TRBJ1-2; perhaps TRBD1 as D (6 bases). Germline V gene lookup returns CDR1 SGHRS and CDR2 YFSETQ. Trimming removed 4 bases at V and 0 bases at J, with 10 bases between. This CDR3 contains 14 residues. As DNA, the CDR3 is TGCGCCAGCAGCAGGGACACAGCTAACTATGGCTACACCTTC. It specifies CASSRDTANYGYTF.

The chain recombines TRBV19 with TRBJ2-7; D gene unclear. Germline V gives CDR1 LNHDA, CDR2 SQIVND (reference sequence). Trimming removed 7 bases from V and 0 bases from J, with 10 bases in between. There are 13 residues in the CDR3. The CDR3 sequence is CASKERSSYEQYF. In nucleotides, the CDR3 is TGTGCCAGTAAGGAACGGAGCTCCTACGAGCAGTACTTC.